This T cell receptor beta chain was sequenced during a study of CD4 T cells in relation to SARS-CoV-2 and coronaviruses. Study summary: ViraFEST: approximately 10-day antigen culture of PBMCs, then TCR beta CDR3 sequencing.

J lost 5 bases, V lost 6 bases, and 8 bases had no gene match. The length of the CDR3 is 13 residues. In germline, CDR1 is SQVTM, CDR2 ANQGSEA. This clone was observed a few times. Its antigen remains unknown. Assay used: immunoSEQ multiplex PCR; TCRdb lists only in-frame clones, some missing. Here the sample spans about 26,000 clones, around 75% being singletons. Unexposed donor CD4+ T cells date from 2011-2018, before the COVID-19 pandemic. Isolation of CD4+ T cells took place after around eleven days in culture. As cell numbers allowed, unexposed-donor CD4+ T cells faced SARS-CoV-2 S/N and four cold-coronavirus spikes.

The sample was CD4+ T cells from PBMCs, cultured in vitro. The sequence was collected from a human donor in good health. V and J are TRBV29-1 and TRBJ2-7; 9 bases are a match to TRBD1. The CDR3 bases are TGCAGCGTCGCCGGGACAGGGTTAGACGAGCAGTACTTC. Translating it yields CSVAGTGLDEQYF.